This T cell receptor (beta chain) derives from a study of T cell repertoires in cytomegalovirus infection. Concerning this clonotype: Antigen specificity is unknown.

The germline CDR1 and CDR2 sequences are SGHRS and YFSETQ. This CDR3 contains 15 residues. The ends lost 0 bases at V and 9 bases at J; junction bases unmatched: 7. TCRdb redid the calling of the reads with MiXCR, one entry per CDR3 protein. The repertoire holds about 300,000 distinct CDR3 sequences, roughly a tenth seen once, with over 2.5% in the top ten. Whole-study results and caveats: Predominance within the ex vivo response was attributable to HLA-C-restricted CMV-specific TCR beta clonotypes.

The origin of this receptor is a human donor in good health (CMV status not recorded). Some clones in this sample may be carry-over from other donors' samples. Sequenced input: PBMCs. The rearrangement uses TRBV5-1 and TRBJ2-1, with 9 bases aligning to TRBD2. CDR3 nucleotide sequence: TGCGCCAGCAGCTTGGACCCTAGCGGGGCGGCTGAGCAGTTCTTC. It translates to CASSLDPSGAAEQFF.